These 11 T cell receptor beta chains were all obtained from the same sample, sequenced in a study of PD-1 blockade in classical Hodgkin lymphoma. The assay was immunoSEQ multiplex PCR, and TCRdb's table has in-frame clones only and misses some. The table has some 33,000 clones, 72% seen once. The time point: cycle 4 day 1 (C4D1), after more than five weeks of nivolumab. There was relapse after autologous stem cell transplantation in every patient, and there was variation in brentuximab vedotin exposure. This specimen was peripheral blood mononuclear cells (PBMCs), taken before the fourth cycle of nivolumab. Source of these receptors: a human donor with classical Hodgkin lymphoma.

V and J are TRBV30 and TRBJ1-4, with no clear D. This CDR3 has 13 amino acids. V was trimmed by 5 bases and J by 4 bases, leaving 11 bases between them. Germline V CDR1 and CDR2: GTSNPN, SVGIG (reference sequence). In nucleotides, the CDR3 is TGTGCCTGGTCGGCAGCCTATAATGAAAAACTGTTTTTT. Translation gives CAWSAAYNEKLFF.

A few counts support this clone. V usage is TRBV4-2 and J usage is TRBJ2-1; D perhaps matches TRBD1 (5 bases). Germline V gives CDR1 LGHNA, CDR2 YNFKEQ. CDR3 length equals 14 residues. Between the trimmed V and J ends, which lost 4 bases and 6 bases, there was a span of 13 bases. The DNA for the CDR3 is TGTGCCAGCAGCCCTTCCCAAGGGGTCAATGAGCAGTTCTTC. Its translation: CASSPSQGVNEQFF.

CDR3 DNA sequence: TGTGCCAGCAGCCACGACAGGGCAAATGGCTACACCTTC. This codes for CASSHDRANGYTF. The chain joins TRBV6-9 to TRBJ1-2; 7 bases map to TRBD1. CDR1 is MNHGY and CDR2 is SVAAGI in the germline V gene. J lost 6 bases, V lost 6 bases, and 7 bases had no gene match. CDR3 length equals 13 residues.

This rearrangement joins TRBV25-1 to TRBJ1-6; D unresolved. From germline, CDR1 is MGHDK and CDR2 SYGVNS. This CDR3 is 16 amino acids long. V dropped 1 base and J dropped 0 bases, with 7 bases sitting between them. The CDR3 sequence: CASSEFGSSYNSPLHF. The CDR3 DNA sequence: TGTGCCAGCAGTGAATTCGGAAGCTCCTATAATTCACCCCTCCACTTT. The variable domain in full, with the rest retrieved from reference TRBV25-1 and TRBJ1-6, is EADIYQTPRYLVIGTGKKITLECSQTMGHDKMYWYQQDPGMELHLIHYSYGVNSTEKGDLSSESTVSRIRTEHFPLTLESARPSHTSQYLCASSEFGSSYNSPLHFGNGTRLTVT.

The rearrangement joins TRBV14 to TRBJ1-2; TRBD1 matches 7 bases. Germline V CDR1 and CDR2: SGHDN, FVKESK. This CDR3 has 15 residues. Losses at the gene ends were 5 bases for V and 4 bases for J; bases not matched to a gene: 10. The CDR3 bases are TGTGCCAGCAGCACAAGAGGATCAGGGGGCTATGGCTACACCTTC. Translation gives CASSTRGSGGYGYTF.

The rearrangement links TRBV19 to TRBJ2-1; 7 nucleotides line up with TRBD2. CDR3 length equals 17 residues. Germline V lookup: CDR1 LNHDA, CDR2 SQIVND (reference sequence). The J segment lost 1 base and the V segment lost 3 bases, leaving 9 bases of the junction unmatched. CDR3 DNA sequence: TGTGCCAGTAGTATCCACCTAGCGGCGGGTTCCTACAATGAGCAGTTCTTC. It specifies CASSIHLAAGSYNEQFF.

The chain links TRBV25-1 to TRBJ2-7, with D hard to call. Germline-derived CDR1 and CDR2 are MGHDK and SYGVNS. Trimming removed 3 bases from V and 4 bases from J, with 7 bases in between. The CDR3 runs to 12 residues. This CDR3 reads CASSDKRYEQYF. CDR3 nucleotides: TGTGCCAGCAGTGACAAAAGGTACGAGCAGTACTTC.

The sample holds a few counts of this clone. The J gene is TRBJ1-2, the V gene TRBV27, with D perhaps TRBD1 (5 bases). Trimming cost V 5 bases and J 3 bases, with 13 bases left between them. The CDR3 is 14 amino acids. The germline V gene has CDR1 MNHEY and CDR2 SMNVEV (reference sequence). In DNA form, the CDR3 reads TGTGCCAGCAGTCCCCGGGGCACGGACTATGGCTACACCTTC. Its protein is CASSPRGTDYGYTF.

The chain recombines TRBV7-8 with TRBJ2-1, with TRBD1 as a possible D gene (5 bases). V lost 3 bases and J 3 bases, leaving 9 bases between the germline ends. This CDR3 is 14 amino acids long. From germline, CDR1 is SGHVS and CDR2 FQNEAQ. CDR3 residues: CASSLGPDYNEQFF. In nucleotides, the CDR3 is TGTGCCAGCAGCTTGGGGCCCGACTACAATGAGCAGTTCTTC.

The CDR3 protein is CASSRSMKGNTEAFF. As DNA, the CDR3 is TGTGCCAGCAGCCGATCCATGAAGGGGAACACTGAAGCTTTCTTT. V usage is TRBV14 and J usage is TRBJ1-1; D gene uncertain. CDR1 and CDR2 from the germline V gene are SGHDN and FVKESK. V lost 4 bases and J 1 base, leaving 13 bases between the germline ends. The length of the CDR3 is 15 residues.

This chain uses TRBV5-6 with TRBJ1-2; TRBD1 might be the D (5 bases). V was clipped by 4 bases and J by 0 bases, with 10 bases between them. This CDR3 comprises 14 residues. Germline CDR1 reads SGHDT; CDR2 reads YYEEEE. The CDR3 region has the DNA TGTGCCAGCAGCGCCGGGACGGCTAACTATGGCTACACCTTC. Translated, it gives CASSAGTANYGYTF.